This record looks at one T cell receptor (beta chain) sequence and its context. The sample is drawn from a study of CD8+CD57+ T cells in acquired aplastic anemia. Background on the study: Across the sorted CD4+ and CD8+ cells, DNA amounts averaged roughly 3.5 ug.

The CDR3 extends over 11 amino acids. Germline CDR1 and CDR2: DFQATT and SNEGSKA (reference sequence). CDR3 and TCR beta VDJ profiling relied on a genomic DNA template. In TCRdb, the reads were re-called with MiXCR into one record per CDR3 protein. The sample carries roughly 280,000 distinct CDR3 sequences, approximately 58% recorded once. Only patients with CD8+CD57+ cell expansion on flow cytometry were chosen for sequencing. Patients uniformly had severe acquired aplastic anemia. The chain links TRBV20-1 to TRBJ2-7, with D unresolved. The last part of the DNA fits TRBJ2-5 better; the J call may be wrong. Material for sequencing was sorted CD4+, CD8+, or CD8+CD57+ T cells (not recorded which) from PBMCs. The sequence was obtained from a human donor with aplastic anemia. The CDR3 DNA follows: TGCAGTGCTAGAGCGGGCGAGACCCAGTACTTC. Translated, it gives CSARAGETQYF.